The source of this T cell receptor beta chain is a study of graft-versus-host responses after intestinal transplantation (dated by TCRdb to the early 2020s). Notes on the research overall: The transplants that recipients got were multivisceral, liver-intestinal, or isolated intestinal. Every recipient was given anti-thymocyte globulin induction, followed by around three years of maintenance tacrolimus and steroids. Graft-versus-host and host-versus-graft alloreactive T cell clones were tracked in the graft, circulation and bone marrow after intestinal transplantation using bulk TCR-beta CDR3 sequencing. Alloreactive clones were identified by sequencing pre-transplant mixed lymphocyte reaction products and comparing them with unstimulated pre-transplant donor and recipient T cells. A cohort of roughly 25 intestinal transplant recipients, including one retransplant, was enrolled, and a few patients lacking pretransplant specimens were excluded. Donor T cell macrochimerism was defined as a peak of at least 4% donor T cells among recipient peripheral blood mononuclear cells. Samples from a few later patients were sequenced in-house on an Illumina MiSeq with MiXCR processing rather than by the commercial service.

The investigation overall reported the following: GvH clones were detected in recipient bone marrow, and some appeared earlier in ileal mucosa or blood, consistent with an intestinal mucosal origin. Conclusions were limited by the relatively low number and heterogeneity of intestinal transplant patients. In patients with donor T cell macrochimerism, the allografts had high GvH to HvG T cell clonal ratios. Early after transplant, declines in HvG clones were associated with peak levels of circulating GvH clones.

The label giving this sample's time point can be read as: cells obtained before transplantation from donor or recipient. CD3+CD4+ and CD3+CD8+ populations were FACS-sorted from unstimulated pre-transplant donor and recipient cells taken from spleen or lymph nodes. From a lookup of the germline V gene, CDR1 and CDR2 are LGHNA and YNFKEQ. From cysteine to phenylalanine, the CDR3 is 14 amino acids long. The sequence is cut down to CDR3 DNA, 42 bases in frame from base 1. V loses 0 bases of germline sequence and J loses 2 bases, and the interval between the two ends is 5 bases. A word on this clone: Its antigen specificity is not known. Base qualities are missing; no much larger clone stands one base away.

Preparation of the library involved the immunoSEQ multiplex PCR assay. In most patients, genomic DNA was isolated using the Qiagen DNeasy Blood and Tissue Kit and sent frozen to Adaptive Biotechnologies for TCR sequencing. For most patients, genomic DNA was subjected to high-throughput TCR-beta CDR3 sequencing by Adaptive Biotechnologies. Turning to the authors' computational methods: TCR sequencing data for some 19 patients were retrieved from Adaptive's ImmunoSEQ software; three other patients were processed with MiXCR and VDJtools. To correct CD4 versus CD8 sorting errors, any sequence found in both subsets at a frequency ratio below 5:1 was removed. CDR3 nucleotide sequences shared by donor and recipient were removed because the origin of these sequences could not be assigned. At least 2-fold expansion over unstimulated cells and a minimum CFSE-low frequency of 0.002% (template counts) or 0.001% (read counts) were required for clones to be classified as alloreactive. Clones detected in sequenced pre-transplant spleen, lymph node, or MLR CFSE-low populations of the donor or recipient were defined as mappable. The cumulative frequency of alloreactive clones was calculated as a percentage of all sequences, weighted by copy number. TCRdb re-hosts the immuneACCESS table, in-frame sequences only. Its copies lack some clones; in the studies checked, an unresolved V gene accounts for under half of them, and the cause for the rest is not known. V, J and clone size were drawn from that table, and D and trimming were deduced from the DNA. Counted in this sample were about 120,000 clones; approximately 92% of them appeared once. Roughly 0.11% of the sample is taken by the ten largest.

This clonotype was sampled from a human donor who received an intestinal transplant. The chain joins TRBV4-2 to TRBJ1-5, with the D segment identity uncertain. Sequencing was performed on unstimulated CD4+ T cells sorted from spleen or lymph node cells, taken before intestinal transplant. CDR3 region: CASSQEDRNQPQHF. The base sequence is TGTGCCAGCAGCCAAGAGGACCGCAATCAGCCCCAGCATTTT.